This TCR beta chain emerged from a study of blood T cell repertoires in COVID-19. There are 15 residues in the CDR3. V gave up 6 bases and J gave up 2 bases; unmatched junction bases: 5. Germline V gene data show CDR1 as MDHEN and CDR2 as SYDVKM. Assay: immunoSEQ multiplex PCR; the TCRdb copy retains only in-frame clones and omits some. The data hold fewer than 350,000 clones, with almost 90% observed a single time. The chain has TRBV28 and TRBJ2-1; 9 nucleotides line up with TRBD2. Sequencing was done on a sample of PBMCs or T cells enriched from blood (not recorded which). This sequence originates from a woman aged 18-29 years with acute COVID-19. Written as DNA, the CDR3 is TGTGCCAGCAGGGTAGCGGGAGTAACCTACAATGAGCAGTTCTTC. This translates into CASRVAGVTYNEQFF.